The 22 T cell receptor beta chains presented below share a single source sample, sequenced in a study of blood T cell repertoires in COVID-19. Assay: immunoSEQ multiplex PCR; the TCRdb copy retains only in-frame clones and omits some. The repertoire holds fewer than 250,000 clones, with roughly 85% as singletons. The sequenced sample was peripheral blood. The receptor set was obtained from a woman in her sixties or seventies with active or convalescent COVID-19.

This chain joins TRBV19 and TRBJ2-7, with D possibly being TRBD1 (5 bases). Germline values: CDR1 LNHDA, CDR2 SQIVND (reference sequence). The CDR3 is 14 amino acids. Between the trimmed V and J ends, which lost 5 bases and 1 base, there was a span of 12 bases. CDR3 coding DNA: TGTGCCAGTAGTCCCCGGGCAGGGTCCTACGAGCAGTACTTC. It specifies CASSPRAGSYEQYF.

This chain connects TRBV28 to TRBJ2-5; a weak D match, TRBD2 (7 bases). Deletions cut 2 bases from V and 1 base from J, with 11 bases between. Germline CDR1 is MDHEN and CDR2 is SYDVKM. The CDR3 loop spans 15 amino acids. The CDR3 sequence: CASSLGGAAQETQYF. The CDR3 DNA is TGTGCCAGCAGTTTAGGGGGGGCAGCCCAAGAGACCCAGTACTTC.

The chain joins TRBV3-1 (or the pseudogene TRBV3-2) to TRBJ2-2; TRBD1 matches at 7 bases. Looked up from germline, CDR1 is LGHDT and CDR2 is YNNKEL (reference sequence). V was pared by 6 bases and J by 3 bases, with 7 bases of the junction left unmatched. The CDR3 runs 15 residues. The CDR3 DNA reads TGTGCCAGCAGTTGGGGACAGTTGTACACCGGGGAGCTGTTTTTT. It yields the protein CASSWGQLYTGELFF.

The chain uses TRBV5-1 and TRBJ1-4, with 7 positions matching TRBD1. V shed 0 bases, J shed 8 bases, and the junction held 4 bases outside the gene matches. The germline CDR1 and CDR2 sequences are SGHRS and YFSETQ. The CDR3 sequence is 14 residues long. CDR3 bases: TGCGCCAGCAGCTTGGGACAGGGCGACGAAAAACTGTTTTTT. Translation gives CASSLGQGDEKLFF.

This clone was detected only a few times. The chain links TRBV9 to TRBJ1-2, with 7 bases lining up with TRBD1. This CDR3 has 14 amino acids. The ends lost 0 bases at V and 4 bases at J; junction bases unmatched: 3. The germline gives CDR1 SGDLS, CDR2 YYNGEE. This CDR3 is CASSVEDRSYGYTF. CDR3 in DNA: TGTGCCAGCAGCGTAGAGGACAGGTCCTATGGCTACACCTTC.

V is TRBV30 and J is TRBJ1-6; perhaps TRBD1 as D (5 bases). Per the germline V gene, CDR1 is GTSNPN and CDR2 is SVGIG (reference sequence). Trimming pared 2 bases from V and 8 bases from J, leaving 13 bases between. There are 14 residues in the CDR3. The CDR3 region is CAWSLRQGDSPLHF. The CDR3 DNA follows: TGTGCCTGGAGTCTTCGGCAGGGTGATTCACCCCTCCACTTT.

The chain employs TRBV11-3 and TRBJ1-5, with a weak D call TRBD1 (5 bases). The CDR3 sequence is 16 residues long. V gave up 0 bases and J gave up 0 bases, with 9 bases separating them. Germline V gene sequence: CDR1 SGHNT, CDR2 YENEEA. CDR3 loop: CASSLDTTVSNQPQHF. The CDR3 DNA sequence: TGTGCCAGCAGCTTAGATACGACAGTTAGCAATCAGCCCCAGCATTTT.

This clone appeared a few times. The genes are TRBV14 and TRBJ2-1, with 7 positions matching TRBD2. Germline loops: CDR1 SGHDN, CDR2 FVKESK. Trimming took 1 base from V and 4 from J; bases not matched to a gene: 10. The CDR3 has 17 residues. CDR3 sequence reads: CASSQGRGGSGYNEQFF. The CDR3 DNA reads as TGTGCCAGCAGCCAAGGGCGTGGCGGGAGCGGGTACAATGAGCAGTTCTTC. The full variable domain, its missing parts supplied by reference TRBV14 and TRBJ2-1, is EAGVTQFPSHSVIEKGQTVTLRCDPISGHDNLYWYRRVMGKEIKFLLHFVKESKQDESGMPNNRFLAERTGGTYSTLKVQPAELEDSGVYFCASSQGRGGSGYNEQFFGPGTRLTVL.

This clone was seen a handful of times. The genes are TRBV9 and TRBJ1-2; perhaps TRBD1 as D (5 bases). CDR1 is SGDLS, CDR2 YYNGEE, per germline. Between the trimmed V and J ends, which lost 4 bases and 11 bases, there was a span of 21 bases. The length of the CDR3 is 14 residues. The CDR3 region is CASSPPGGEYRYTF. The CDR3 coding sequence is TGTGCCAGCAGCCCCCCGGGGGGGGAGTATAGATACACCTTC.

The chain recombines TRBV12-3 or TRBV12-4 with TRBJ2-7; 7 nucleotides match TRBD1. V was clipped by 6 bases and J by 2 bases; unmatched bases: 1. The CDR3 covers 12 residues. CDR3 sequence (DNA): TGTGCCAGCAGGAGGGGGCCCTACGAGCAGTACTTC. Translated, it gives CASRRGPYEQYF.

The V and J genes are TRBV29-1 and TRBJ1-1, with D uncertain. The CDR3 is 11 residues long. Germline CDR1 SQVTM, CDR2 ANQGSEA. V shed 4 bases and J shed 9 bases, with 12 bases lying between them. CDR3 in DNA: TGCAGCGTTGCAATCTACAGTAAAGCTTTCTTT. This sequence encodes CSVAIYSKAFF.

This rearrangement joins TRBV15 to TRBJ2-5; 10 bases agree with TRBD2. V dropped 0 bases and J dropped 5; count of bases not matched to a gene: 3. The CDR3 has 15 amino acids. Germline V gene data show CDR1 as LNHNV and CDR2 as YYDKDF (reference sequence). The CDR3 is CATSRDNSGRETQYF. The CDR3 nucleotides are TGTGCCACCAGCAGAGATAATAGCGGGAGGGAGACCCAGTACTTC.

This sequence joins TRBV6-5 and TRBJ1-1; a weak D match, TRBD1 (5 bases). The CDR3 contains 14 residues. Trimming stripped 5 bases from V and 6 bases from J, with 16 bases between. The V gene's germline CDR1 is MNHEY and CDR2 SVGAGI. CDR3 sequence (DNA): TGTGCCAGCAGTCCCTGGGGCCGTACACCTGAAGCTTTCTTT. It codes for CASSPWGRTPEAFF.

The CDR3 nucleotides read TGTGCCAGCCGTCGAGAAACAGCTAACTATGGCTACACCTTC. It codes for CASRRETANYGYTF. This chain links TRBV6-5 with TRBJ1-2; unclear D gene. Germline CDR1 is MNHEY and CDR2 is SVGAGI. The CDR3 loop spans 14 amino acids. Trimming cost V 8 bases and J 0 bases, with 13 bases left between them.

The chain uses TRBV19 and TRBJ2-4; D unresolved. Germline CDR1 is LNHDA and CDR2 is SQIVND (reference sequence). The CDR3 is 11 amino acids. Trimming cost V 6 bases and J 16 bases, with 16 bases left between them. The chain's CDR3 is CASSTHQATYF. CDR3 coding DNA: TGTGCCAGTAGCACCCACCAGGCCACCTACTTC.

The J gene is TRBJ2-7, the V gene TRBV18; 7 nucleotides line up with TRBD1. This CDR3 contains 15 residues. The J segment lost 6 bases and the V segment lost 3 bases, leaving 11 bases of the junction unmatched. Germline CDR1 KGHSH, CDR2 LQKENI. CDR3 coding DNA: TGTGCCAGCTCACCGGGGCAGGGGGTAATTTTCGAGCAGTACTTC. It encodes CASSPGQGVIFEQYF.

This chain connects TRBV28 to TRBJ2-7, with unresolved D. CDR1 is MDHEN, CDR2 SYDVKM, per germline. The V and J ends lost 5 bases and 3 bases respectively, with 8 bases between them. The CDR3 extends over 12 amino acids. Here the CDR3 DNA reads TGTGCCAGCAGTCCCCCCTACTACGAGCAGTACTTC. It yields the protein CASSPPYYEQYF.

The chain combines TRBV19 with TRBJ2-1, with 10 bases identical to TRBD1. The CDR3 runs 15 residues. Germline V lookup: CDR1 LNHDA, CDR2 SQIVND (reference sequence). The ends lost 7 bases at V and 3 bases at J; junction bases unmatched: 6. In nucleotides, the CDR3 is TGTGCCAGTACCCAGACAGGGGGCGTCTACAATGAGCAGTTCTTC. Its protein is CASTQTGGVYNEQFF.

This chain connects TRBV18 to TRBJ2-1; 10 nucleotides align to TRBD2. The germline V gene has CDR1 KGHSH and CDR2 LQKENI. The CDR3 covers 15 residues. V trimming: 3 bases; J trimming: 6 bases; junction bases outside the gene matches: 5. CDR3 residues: CASSPLAGEVNEQFF. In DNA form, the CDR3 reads TGTGCCAGCTCACCGCTAGCGGGAGAGGTCAATGAGCAGTTCTTC.

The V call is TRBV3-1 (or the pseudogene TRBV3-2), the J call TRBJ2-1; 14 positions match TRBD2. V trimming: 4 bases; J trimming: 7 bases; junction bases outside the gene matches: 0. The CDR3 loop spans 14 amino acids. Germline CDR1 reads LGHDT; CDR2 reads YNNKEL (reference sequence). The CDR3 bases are TGTGCCAGCAGCCGGACTAGCGGGAGGAATGAGCAGTTCTTC. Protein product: CASSRTSGRNEQFF.

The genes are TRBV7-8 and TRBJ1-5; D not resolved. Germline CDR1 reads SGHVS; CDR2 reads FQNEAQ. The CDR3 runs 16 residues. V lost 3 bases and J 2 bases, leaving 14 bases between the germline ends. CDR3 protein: CASSFSKGGGNQPQHF. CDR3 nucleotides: TGTGCCAGCAGCTTTTCCAAGGGAGGAGGCAATCAGCCCCAGCATTTT.

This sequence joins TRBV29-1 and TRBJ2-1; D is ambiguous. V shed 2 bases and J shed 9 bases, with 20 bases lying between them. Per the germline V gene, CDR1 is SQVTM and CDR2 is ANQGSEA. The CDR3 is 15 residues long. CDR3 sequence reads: CSVERDSAVPGEQFF. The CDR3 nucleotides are TGCAGCGTTGAAAGAGACTCGGCGGTGCCGGGTGAGCAGTTCTTC.